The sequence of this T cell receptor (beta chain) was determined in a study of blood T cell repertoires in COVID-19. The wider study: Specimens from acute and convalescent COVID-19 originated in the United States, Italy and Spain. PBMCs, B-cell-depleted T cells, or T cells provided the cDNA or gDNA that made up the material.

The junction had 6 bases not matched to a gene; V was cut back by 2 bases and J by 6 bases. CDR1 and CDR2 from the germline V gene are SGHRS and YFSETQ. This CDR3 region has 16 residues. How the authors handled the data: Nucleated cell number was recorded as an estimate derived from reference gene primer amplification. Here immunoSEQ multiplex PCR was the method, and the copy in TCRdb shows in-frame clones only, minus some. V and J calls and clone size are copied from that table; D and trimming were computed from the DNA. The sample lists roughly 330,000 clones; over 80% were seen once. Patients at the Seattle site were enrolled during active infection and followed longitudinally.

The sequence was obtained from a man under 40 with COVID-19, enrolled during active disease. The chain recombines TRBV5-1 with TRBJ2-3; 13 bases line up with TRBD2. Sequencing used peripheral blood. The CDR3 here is CASSFGLAGVADTQYF. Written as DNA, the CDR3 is TGCGCCAGCAGCTTCGGACTAGCGGGAGTTGCGGATACGCAGTATTTT. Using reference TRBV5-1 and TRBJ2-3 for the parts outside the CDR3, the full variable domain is KAGVTQTPRYLIKTRGQQVTLSCSPISGHRSVSWYQQTPGQGLQFLFEYFSETQRNKGNFPGRFSGRQFSNSRSEMNVSTLELGDSALYLCASSFGLAGVADTQYFGPGTRLTVL.